This T cell receptor beta chain was identified in a study of patients and donors after allogeneic stem cell transplantation. There are many counts of this clonotype. Germline lookup yields CDR1 LGHNA and CDR2 YSLEER. The CDR3 contains 16 residues. V lost 4 bases to trimming and J lost 4 bases; unmatched junction nucleotides: 11. TCRdb fed the RT-PCR reads into MiXCR, producing one record per CDR3 protein. The table includes about 40,000 distinct CDR3 sequences, about 30% detected once. This sequence joins TRBV4-3 and TRBJ1-1; TRBD1 agrees at 8 bases. The clonotype was recovered from a human donor who was either an allogeneic HSCT recipient or a stem cell or donor lymphocyte infusion donor (not recorded which). It is not recorded whose cells these are; they may come from a transplant donor. What was sequenced was blood, either unsorted or a sorted T cell fraction (not recorded which). The CDR3 coding sequence is TGCGCCAGCAGCCGAGACAGGGGCATCGCGGTCACTGAAGCTTTCTTT. It specifies CASSRDRGIAVTEAFF.